Below are 13 T cell receptor beta chains sequenced from a single sample in a study of blood T cell repertoires in COVID-19. TCRdb keeps only in-frame clones here, not all; method: immunoSEQ multiplex PCR. The sample shows more than 300,000 clones, approximately 90% of them seen only once. Sequencing was carried out using PBMCs or T cells enriched from blood (not recorded which). These receptors all come from a woman in her thirties or forties who had been exposed to COVID-19.

The chain carries TRBV30 and TRBJ2-3; D is ambiguous. Germline V gives CDR1 GTSNPN, CDR2 SVGIG (reference sequence). V was clipped by 1 base and J by 2 bases, with 7 bases between them. The length of the CDR3 is 13 residues. CDR3 sequence: CAWSARITDTQYF. DNA for the CDR3: TGTGCCTGGAGTGCGCGAATCACAGATACGCAGTATTTT.

The chain combines TRBV20-1 with TRBJ2-1; 8 nucleotides agree with TRBD2. The V segment lost 5 bases and the J segment 12 bases; nucleotides outside the gene matches: 3. Per germline, CDR1 DFQATT and CDR2 SNEGSKA (reference sequence). This CDR3 is built from 10 residues. The CDR3 DNA reads as TGCAGTGCTCACGGACTAGCGCAGTTCTTC. Amino acids: CSAHGLAQFF.

CDR3 in amino acids: CASSSDGTNYGYTF. CDR3 nucleotide sequence: TGTGCCAGCAGTTCCGACGGGACTAACTATGGCTACACCTTC. V and J are TRBV27 and TRBJ1-2; the D is unclear. Germline loops: CDR1 MNHEY, CDR2 SMNVEV (reference sequence). The germline V and J ends were trimmed by 4 bases and 0 bases, with 9 bases remaining between them. The CDR3 extends over 14 amino acids.

This sequence joins TRBV7-2 and TRBJ2-1; 14 bases agree with TRBD2. Germline CDR1 reads SGHTA; CDR2 reads FQGNSA. The junction had 9 bases not matched to a gene; V was cut back by 5 bases and J by 6 bases. The CDR3 runs 17 residues. Here the CDR3 DNA reads TGTGCCAGCAGCGTGACTAGCGGGAGGGCCTGGGGCAATGAGCAGTTCTTC. Translated, it gives CASSVTSGRAWGNEQFF.

This chain's CDR3 is CASSFKPREPQHF. The CDR3 region has the DNA TGTGCCAGCAGTTTTAAGCCCCGAGAGCCCCAGCATTTT. V and J are TRBV12-3 or TRBV12-4 and TRBJ1-5, with D hard to call. V lost 3 bases to trimming and J lost 8 bases, with 11 bases between them. This CDR3 contains 13 residues.

The V and J genes are TRBV12-3 or TRBV12-4 and TRBJ1-1, with D hard to call. CDR3 length equals 13 residues. V lost 3 bases and J 3 bases, leaving 8 bases between the germline ends. This chain's CDR3 is CASSFTVYTEAFF. The DNA of the CDR3 is TGTGCCAGCAGTTTCACAGTTTACACTGAAGCTTTCTTT.

The chain recombines TRBV2 with TRBJ2-3; unclear D gene. The V gene's germline CDR1 is SNHLY and CDR2 FYNNEI. V lost 7 bases and J 4 bases, leaving 6 bases between the germline ends. The CDR3 length is 11 residues. CDR3 nucleotides: TGTGCCAGCACCCCCGCAGATACGCAGTATTTT. It translates to CASTPADTQYF.

The chain is built from TRBV7-8 and TRBJ1-6; perhaps TRBD1 as D (6 bases). CDR1 and CDR2 (germline): SGHVS, FQNEAQ. The CDR3 is 13 residues long. The germline V and J ends were trimmed by 4 bases and 9 bases, with 10 bases remaining between them. CDR3 coding DNA: TGTGCCAGCAGCTCTTACAGGGCTTCACCCCTCCACTTT. Translating gives CASSSYRASPLHF.

The rearrangement uses TRBV19 and TRBJ1-2; D remains unclear. CDR3 size: 16 residues. The germline gives CDR1 LNHDA, CDR2 SQIVND (reference sequence). The V end lost 6 bases, the J end lost 8 bases, and 25 bases lay between the germline ends. The CDR3 region is CASSSNGGLAPEGYTF. CDR3 sequence (DNA): TGTGCCAGTAGCTCAAATGGTGGCCTAGCCCCCGAGGGCTACACCTTC.

J is TRBJ2-3 and V is TRBV5-1; perhaps TRBD2 as D (7 bases). The germline V gene encodes CDR1 SGHRS and CDR2 YFSETQ. This CDR3 has 17 amino acids. V was pared by 3 bases and J by 2 bases, with 19 bases between. The CDR3 sequence: CASSSHRGAQSTDTQYF. CDR3 nucleotide sequence: TGCGCCAGCAGCTCCCATCGGGGGGCGCAGTCCACAGATACGCAGTATTTT.

This chain links TRBV7-6 with TRBJ2-2, with D uncertain. This CDR3 comprises 14 residues. Trimming removed 5 bases from V and 3 bases from J, with 10 bases in between. The germline V gene has CDR1 SGHVS and CDR2 FNYEAQ. The CDR3 DNA reads as TGTGCCAGCAGCGGTAGAGGATACACCGGGGAGCTGTTTTTT. Translating gives CASSGRGYTGELFF.

The gene calls are TRBV7-9 and TRBJ1-2; TRBD1 matches at 11 bases. CDR3 length equals 15 residues. V was pared by 1 base and J by 7 bases, with 5 bases of the junction left unmatched. Germline CDR1 and CDR2: SEHNR and FQNEAQ (reference sequence). The CDR3 here is CASSLGPDRGLGYTF. The CDR3 DNA reads as TGTGCCAGCAGCTTAGGTCCGGACAGGGGGCTTGGCTACACCTTC.

This chain uses TRBV2 with TRBJ2-3, with D unclear. Germline V gene lookup returns CDR1 SNHLY and CDR2 FYNNEI. CDR3 length: 14 residues. The CDR3 protein is CSTAGSLTIDTQYF. CDR3 DNA: TGTTCCACAGCCGGGTCCCTCACCATAGATACGCAGTATTTT.